The clone carrying this T cell receptor beta chain turned up a few times. As yet, its antigen is unknown. All donors were healthy, and all were Caucasian. This CDR3 has 15 amino acids. Unmatched junction bases numbered 5, after V lost 2 bases and J lost 3 bases. CDR1 ENHRY and CDR2 SYGVKD come from the germline V gene. TCRdb re-called the 5' RACE reads through MiXCR, storing one row per CDR3 protein. The sample yields a few hundred thousand distinct CDR3 sequences, approximately 17% seen once. The sample comes from a study of identical twins. Findings and limits, study-wide: Rather than following the same donors, the conclusions depended on cross-sectional statistical analysis. Sharing of beta out-of-frame sequences by twins showed a weaker excess.

The sample consisted of naive T cells sorted from blood. The gene calls are TRBV10-3 and TRBJ2-3; TRBD2 aligns across 7 bases. This receptor was taken from a man aged 50-59 years in good health. DNA for the CDR3: TGTGCCATCAGTGAGACGCGCGGGGGTACAGATACGCAGTATTTT. It codes for CAISETRGGTDTQYF.